This entry lists 5 T cell receptor beta chains sequenced from one sample in a study of beta chain features in type 1 diabetes. These receptors are not linked to any known antigen. The study's findings and limits: All four CD4+ subsets of Type 1 diabetes patients contained TCRB CDR3s that were moderately but significantly shorter.

Expressed TCRB transcripts were sequenced because the isolated RNA had all been reverse transcribed beforehand. TCRdb's table, derived via immunoSEQ multiplex PCR, lists solely in-frame clones and lacks some. The sample records 600,000 to 700,000 clones, about an eighth being singletons. What was sequenced was naive CD4+ T cells from blood. The receptors derive from a man aged 18 to 30 with type 1 diabetes.

This clone came up a few times. The chain employs TRBV28 and TRBJ2-6; D may be TRBD2 (6 bases). The CDR3 extends over 16 amino acids. Trimming shortened V by 8 bases and J by 2 bases, and 16 bases separated the two germline ends. From germline, CDR1 is MDHEN and CDR2 SYDVKM. CDR3 protein: CASGQTSYTGANVLTF. Here the CDR3 DNA reads TGTGCCAGCGGTCAAACTAGCTATACTGGGGCCAACGTCCTGACTTTC.

The chain recombines TRBV19 with TRBJ1-1, with D maybe TRBD1 (5 bases). Trimming removed 7 bases at V and 7 bases at J, with 13 bases between. Germline CDR1 is LNHDA and CDR2 is SQIVND (reference sequence). There are 12 residues in the CDR3. The CDR3 region is CASTGRGFEAFF. CDR3 nucleotide sequence: TGTGCCAGTACCGGCCGGGGCTTTGAAGCTTTCTTT. The variable domain in full, with the rest retrieved from reference TRBV19 and TRBJ1-1, is DGGITQSPKYLFRKEGQNVTLSCEQNLNHDAMYWYRQDPGQGLRLIYYSQIVNDFQKGDIAEGYSVSREKKESFPLTVTSAQKNPTAFYLCASTGRGFEAFFGQGTRLTVV.

This rearrangement joins TRBV19 to TRBJ2-1; TRBD1 matches 9 bases. The CDR3 consists of 16 residues. The junction had 9 bases not matched to a gene; V was cut back by 3 bases and J by 6 bases. Germline loops: CDR1 LNHDA, CDR2 SQIVND (reference sequence). DNA for the CDR3: TGTGCCAGTAGTATGGCACAGACAGGGGGGTTCAATGAGCAGTTCTTC. The encoded protein is CASSMAQTGGFNEQFF.

This sequence joins TRBV25-1 and TRBJ2-2, with a tentative D call TRBD1 (6 bases). CDR1 and CDR2 from the germline V gene are MGHDK and SYGVNS. The CDR3 spans 16 residues. Trimming removed 5 bases at V and 8 bases at J, with 21 bases between. As DNA, the CDR3 is TGTGCCAGCAGTCCAACTTGGGGGCTTGAGTCAGGGGAGCTGTTTTTT. Its translation is CASSPTWGLESGELFF. The full variable domain, completed using reference TRBV25-1 and TRBJ2-2, is EADIYQTPRYLVIGTGKKITLECSQTMGHDKMYWYQQDPGMELHLIHYSYGVNSTEKGDLSSESTVSRIRTEHFPLTLESARPSHTSQYLCASSPTWGLESGELFFGEGSRLTVL.

A few counts support this clone. V gene TRBV6-5 combines with J gene TRBJ2-7; perhaps TRBD1 as D (5 bases). Trimming removed 7 bases from V and 3 bases from J, with 16 bases in between. CDR3 length equals 14 residues. In germline, CDR1 is MNHEY, CDR2 SVGAGI. The CDR3 DNA reads as TGTGCCAGCACCAAAACCCAGGGAAACTACGAGCAGTACTTC. Translating gives CASTKTQGNYEQYF.